This passage covers 11 T cell receptor beta chains from one sample sequenced in a study of cytomegalovirus exposure and HLA in healthy donors. Assay used: immunoSEQ multiplex PCR; TCRdb lists only in-frame clones, some missing. Among 100,000 to 150,000 clones, approximately 94% were seen once, and the ten largest hold less than 1.5%. The material sequenced was PBMCs. The receptors shown here come from a young woman in good health and CMV-seronegative.

The gene calls are TRBV5-6 and TRBJ1-5; D is possibly TRBD1 (5 bases). CDR3 length: 14 amino acids. Germline V gene lookup returns CDR1 SGHDT and CDR2 YYEEEE. Trimming removed 5 bases at V and 7 bases at J, with 16 bases between. CDR3 coding DNA: TGTGCCAGCAGTCTTGGGGGGGAGGGCCAGCCCCAGCATTTT. Translated: CASSLGGEGQPQHF.

The gene calls are TRBV5-1 and TRBJ2-5; no definite D call. Germline V CDR1 and CDR2: SGHRS, YFSETQ. Trimming cost V 1 base and J 5 bases, with 12 bases left between them. This CDR3 is 14 amino acids long. The CDR3 nucleotides are TGCGCCAGCAGCTTGAGTGGCGGTCGGGAGACCCAGTACTTC. Its translation is CASSLSGGRETQYF. Full variable domain (outside the CDR3, taken from reference TRBV5-1 and TRBJ2-5): KAGVTQTPRYLIKTRGQQVTLSCSPISGHRSVSWYQQTPGQGLQFLFEYFSETQRNKGNFPGRFSGRQFSNSRSEMNVSTLELGDSALYLCASSLSGGRETQYFGPGTRLLVL.

The rearrangement links TRBV30 to TRBJ1-5; possibly TRBD1 for D (5 bases). This CDR3 region has 15 residues. The ends were cut back, 2 bases at V and 7 bases at J, with 18 bases in the middle. Germline loops: CDR1 GTSNPN, CDR2 SVGIG (reference sequence). CDR3: CAWSIPGRARQPQHF. CDR3 DNA: TGTGCCTGGAGTATCCCCGGCAGGGCGAGACAGCCCCAGCATTTT.

This chain uses TRBV29-1 with TRBJ1-1; the match to TRBD1 covers 7 bases. CDR1 and CDR2 (germline): SQVTM, ANQGSEA. CDR3 length equals 13 residues. With V trimmed by 6 bases and J by 4 bases, 8 bases remained unmatched. The CDR3, as DNA: TGCAGCGTGAGCAGGGGGTCCGTCACTGAAGCTTTCTTT. This codes for CSVSRGSVTEAFF.

The chain has TRBV2 and TRBJ2-7, with 8 bases matching TRBD1. The CDR3 covers 14 residues. J lost 3 bases, V lost 6 bases, and 7 bases had no gene match. Germline CDR1 SNHLY, CDR2 FYNNEI. CDR3 in amino acids: CASRPRTGNYEQYF. CDR3 nucleotide sequence: TGTGCCAGCAGACCCCGGACAGGGAACTACGAGCAGTACTTC.

This clone was seen only once. The CDR3, as DNA: TGTGCCAGCAGCCCCCCTAGCGGACCCCGAACAGATACGCAGTATTTT. Translation gives CASSPPSGPRTDTQYF. This chain links TRBV13 with TRBJ2-3, with 7 bases aligning to TRBD2. The trim removed 5 bases at V and 3 bases at J, leaving 11 bases unmatched. The CDR3 spans 16 residues. CDR1 PRHDT and CDR2 FYEKMQ come from the germline V gene (reference sequence).

V is TRBV19 and J is TRBJ2-3; 12 nucleotides match TRBD2. CDR1 and CDR2 (germline): LNHDA, SQIVND (reference sequence). This CDR3 is built from 17 residues. The ends lost 1 base at V and 5 bases at J; junction bases unmatched: 7. In DNA form, the CDR3 reads TGTGCCAGTAGTATAGGTCCTAGCGGGGGGGCCTTAGATACGCAGTATTTT. Translation gives CASSIGPSGGALDTQYF.

The chain is built from TRBV6-1 and TRBJ2-3; 9 nucleotides match TRBD1. The junction had 7 bases not matched to a gene; V was cut back by 2 bases and J by 4 bases. Germline CDR1 and CDR2: MNHNS and SASEGT. This CDR3 contains 16 residues. The CDR3 sequence: CASSETPGQGSDTQYF. CDR3 in DNA: TGTGCCAGCAGTGAAACCCCGGGACAGGGCTCAGATACGCAGTATTTT.

This clone was detected once. The V call is TRBV11-2, the J call TRBJ1-1; D gene uncertain. V shed 5 bases and J shed 3 bases, with 16 bases lying between them. Per the germline V gene, CDR1 is SGHAT and CDR2 is FQNNGV. This CDR3 comprises 15 residues. In DNA, the CDR3 is TGTGCCAGCAGCGGAGAGGCGTCGGAGGACACTGAAGCTTTCTTT. Encoded protein: CASSGEASEDTEAFF.

This chain links TRBV7-9 with TRBJ1-2, with D possibly matching TRBD1 (6 bases). The CDR3 is 15 amino acids. Trimming stripped 5 bases from V and 0 bases from J, with 13 bases between. Germline lookup yields CDR1 SEHNR and CDR2 FQNEAQ (reference sequence). Here the CDR3 reads CASSDHRVPNYGYTF. The CDR3 DNA reads as TGTGCCAGCAGCGACCACAGGGTACCTAACTATGGCTACACCTTC. The entire variable domain, with the rest obtained from reference TRBV7-9 and TRBJ1-2, is as follows: DTGVSQNPRHKITKRGQNVTFRCDPISEHNRLYWYRQTLGQGPEFLTYFQNEAQLEKSRLLSDRFSAERPKGSFSTLEIQRTEQGDSAMYLCASSDHRVPNYGYTFGSGTRLTVV.

The chain joins TRBV27 to TRBJ2-5, with D possibly being TRBD1 (6 bases). TRBJ2-7 explains the end of the DNA better; the J call may be wrong. This CDR3 region has 13 residues. Per germline, CDR1 MNHEY and CDR2 SMNVEV (reference sequence). The CDR3 sequence is CASSLGTLYEQYF. The CDR3 DNA follows: TGTGCCAGCAGTTTAGGGACACTCTACGAGCAGTACTTC.